The 5 T cell receptor beta chains in this list originate from one sample, sequenced in a study of cytomegalovirus exposure and HLA in healthy donors. TCRdb keeps only in-frame clones here, not all; method: immunoSEQ multiplex PCR. The sample includes around 150,000 clones, about 90% of them seen just once. Sequenced sample: PBMCs. The receptors here all came from a woman younger than 35 in good health and CMV-seropositive.

The chain joins TRBV19 to TRBJ1-5; the match to TRBD1 covers 9 bases. CDR1 LNHDA and CDR2 SQIVND come from the germline V gene (reference sequence). This CDR3 comprises 14 residues. The V segment lost 6 bases and the J segment 3 bases; nucleotides outside the gene matches: 3. This chain's CDR3 is CASSWTGDNQPQHF. CDR3 nucleotides: TGTGCCAGTAGCTGGACAGGGGACAATCAGCCCCAGCATTTT.

This chain links TRBV7-2 with TRBJ2-7; D not resolved. Germline V gives CDR1 SGHTA, CDR2 FQGNSA. This CDR3 is 13 amino acids long. V dropped 2 bases and J dropped 1 base, with 6 bases sitting between them. The CDR3 DNA reads TGTGCCAGCAGCTTAATTCATTCCTACGAGCAGTACTTC. Translation gives CASSLIHSYEQYF.

Here the CDR3 DNA reads TGTGCCAGCAGTGAAGCGGGCTGGGGGGGCGATGGCTACACCTTC. Protein sequence: CASSEAGWGGDGYTF. The V and J genes are TRBV6-1 and TRBJ1-2; maybe TRBD1 (6 bases). CDR1 MNHNS and CDR2 SASEGT come from the germline V gene. CDR3 length: 15 amino acids. V lost 0 bases and J 6 bases, leaving 14 bases between the germline ends.

This chain connects TRBV28 to TRBJ2-2; 9 bases match TRBD2. Germline-derived CDR1 and CDR2 are MDHEN and SYDVKM. This CDR3 has 14 amino acids. The J segment lost 4 bases and the V segment lost 8 bases, leaving 5 bases of the junction unmatched. Written as DNA, the CDR3 is TGTGCCAGCTTAGCGGGAGTTACCACCGGGGAGCTGTTTTTT. This translates into CASLAGVTTGELFF.

V is TRBV19 and J is TRBJ1-2; TRBD1 agrees at 7 bases. CDR1 is LNHDA and CDR2 is SQIVND in the germline V gene (reference sequence). Trimming removed 2 bases from V and 4 bases from J; junction bases left unmatched: 7. The CDR3 has 15 residues. The CDR3 region has the DNA TGTGCCAGTAGTATACAGGGACAGACCCTCTATGGCTACACCTTC. This gives the protein CASSIQGQTLYGYTF.